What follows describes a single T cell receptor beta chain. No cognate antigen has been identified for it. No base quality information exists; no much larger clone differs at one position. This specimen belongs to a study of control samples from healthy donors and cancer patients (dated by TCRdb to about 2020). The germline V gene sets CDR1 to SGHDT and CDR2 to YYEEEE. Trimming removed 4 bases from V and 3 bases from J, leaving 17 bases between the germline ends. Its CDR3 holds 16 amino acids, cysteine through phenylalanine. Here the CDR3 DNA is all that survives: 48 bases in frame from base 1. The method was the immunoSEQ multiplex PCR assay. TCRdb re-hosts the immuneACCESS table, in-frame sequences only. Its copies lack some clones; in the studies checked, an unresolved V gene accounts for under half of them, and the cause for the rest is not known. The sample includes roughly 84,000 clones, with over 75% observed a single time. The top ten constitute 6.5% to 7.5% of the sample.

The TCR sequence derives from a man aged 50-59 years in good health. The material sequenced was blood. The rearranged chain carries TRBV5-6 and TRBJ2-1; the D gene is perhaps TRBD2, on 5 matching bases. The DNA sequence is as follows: TGTGCCAGCAGCCGCGGAGGCCCCTTGAGCTACAATGAGCAGTTCTTC. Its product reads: CASSRGGPLSYNEQFF.